This T cell receptor (beta chain) was sequenced during a study of Ad26.COV2.S vaccination and SARS-CoV-2 variants. Sample treatment: some 19 received Ad26.COV2.S at low or high dose, single or two shots; 5 received placebo; per-sample allocation not given. The samples date from day 63 after the first vaccine or placebo injection. Comments on this clone: Its antigen is unknown.

Study-wide results and limits: Placebo recipients had lower spike-specific TCR breadth than vaccine recipients.

Here immunoSEQ multiplex PCR was the method, and the copy in TCRdb shows in-frame clones only, minus some. The table has roughly 700,000 clones, approximately 88% seen once. V shed 5 bases and J 3 bases; nucleotides not matched to a gene: 5. Germline V gene lookup returns CDR1 SGHVS and CDR2 FNYEAQ. CDR3 length: 16 residues. This chain links TRBV7-6 with TRBJ1-3; 12 bases map to TRBD1. Sample: peripheral blood, taken in a trial of Ad26.COV2.S vaccine versus placebo. The sequence came from a person between 18 and 59 years old who received the Ad26.COV2.S COVID-19 vaccine or a placebo. CDR3 in DNA: TGTGCCAGCAGCATGGGGACAGGGGGCTATGGAAACACCATATATTTT. Translated: CASSMGTGGYGNTIYF.